These T cell receptor beta chains were read from a single sample in a study of blood T cell repertoires in COVID-19. The protocol was immunoSEQ multiplex PCR, while the TCRdb copy is restricted to in-frame clones and leaves out a portion. The sample lists 180,000 or so clones; about 85% were seen once. The source material was peripheral blood. The receptors shown here come from a woman older than 75 with acute or convalescent COVID-19. The CDR3 runs from the conserved cysteine through the conserved F or W. The order of the fields is clone size, V gene, J gene, D gene, CDR3 protein, CDR3 DNA. The D gene is left open where the match is weak. Not every row has a clone size; where given, it reads once, few, many or a size class.

NA	TRBV30	TRBJ1-2	TRBD1	CAWSVTEGAYTF	TGTGCCTGGAGTGTAACCGAGGGGGCCTACACCTTC
NA	TRBV10-3	TRBJ1-2	TRBD1	CATEGSGGANYGYTF	TGTGCCACCGAGGGGTCAGGGGGCGCTAACTATGGCTACACCTTC
few	TRBV30	TRBJ2-2	TRBD2	CAWSVLAGVLTGELFF	TGTGCCTGGAGTGTATTAGCGGGAGTCCTCACCGGGGAGCTGTTTTTT
NA	TRBV6-6	TRBJ1-6	TRBD1	CASRDREDSPLHF	TGTGCCAGCAGAGACAGGGAGGATTCACCCCTCCACTTT
NA	TRBV9	TRBJ2-5	TRBD1	CASSPRQGESQYF	TGTGCCAGCAGCCCCCGACAGGGAGAGTCCCAGTACTTC
few	TRBV5-4	TRBJ2-1	TRBD2	CASSYGLAGVINEQFF	TGTGCCAGCAGCTACGGACTAGCGGGAGTGATCAATGAGCAGTTCTTC
NA	TRBV19	TRBJ2-7	TRBD2	CASSPRATSGGSYEQYF	TGTGCCAGTAGTCCCCGGGCGACTAGCGGGGGTTCCTACGAGCAGTACTTC
NA	TRBV6-5	TRBJ1-6	NA	CASTPGTAYNSPLHF	TGTGCCAGCACCCCAGGCACAGCCTATAATTCACCCCTCCACTTT
NA	TRBV3-1/TRBV3-2	TRBJ1-4	NA	CASSQGGTGGEKLFF	TGTGCCAGCAGCCAAGGGGGGACGGGGGGTGAAAAACTGTTTTTT
NA	TRBV7-8	TRBJ1-1	NA	CASSLDGLRTEAFF	TGTGCCAGCAGCTTAGATGGCCTGCGGACTGAAGCTTTCTTT
few	TRBV19	TRBJ2-7	NA	CASNQGLLDEQYF	TGTGCCAGTAATCAGGGCCTCCTGGACGAGCAGTACTTC
NA	TRBV19	TRBJ2-7	NA	CASSMEGISYEQYF	TGTGCCAGTAGTATGGAGGGGATCTCCTACGAGCAGTACTTC
NA	TRBV19	TRBJ1-6	TRBD1	CASTPGQGFWSPLHF	TGTGCCAGTACTCCGGGACAGGGATTCTGGTCACCCCTCCACTTT
NA	TRBV5-1	TRBJ2-1	TRBD1	CASSLQGGYNEQFF	TGCGCCAGCAGCTTACAGGGGGGCTACAATGAGCAGTTCTTC
NA	TRBV19	TRBJ2-6	NA	CASSRTASGANVLTF	TGTGCCAGTAGTAGGACAGCCTCTGGGGCCAACGTCCTGACTTTC
NA	TRBV10-2	TRBJ2-3	TRBD2	CASRPGLALSTDTQYF	TGCGCCAGCAGGCCGGGACTAGCGCTTAGCACAGATACGCAGTATTTT
once	TRBV3-1/TRBV3-2	TRBJ1-3	TRBD1	CASSPTGGFVGAGNTIYF	TGTGCCAGCAGCCCTACAGGGGGTTTCGTAGGGGCTGGAAACACCATATATTTT
NA	TRBV5-6	TRBJ2-5	TRBD2	CASSLGGWAGVETQYF	TGTGCCAGCAGCTTAGGTGGTTGGGCGGGAGTAGAGACCCAGTACTTC
NA	TRBV4-1	TRBJ2-7	NA	CASSQGQGGSYEQYF	TGCGCCAGCAGCCAAGGGCAGGGGGGTTCCTACGAGCAGTACTTC
NA	TRBV4-3	TRBJ1-4	NA	CASSQESGGLGEKLFF	TGCGCCAGCAGCCAAGAATCGGGGGGCCTTGGAGAAAAACTGTTTTTT
NA	TRBV7-9	TRBJ2-7	NA	CASSLVSAPYEQYF	TGTGCCAGCAGCTTAGTCAGTGCTCCCTACGAGCAGTACTTC
NA	TRBV6-6	TRBJ2-7	NA	CASSPTGSDEYF	TGTGCCAGCAGCCCAACAGGTTCTGACGAGTACTTC
NA	TRBV7-6	TRBJ2-1	TRBD2	CASSVASGRGHNEQFF	TGTGCCAGCAGCGTTGCTAGCGGGAGGGGCCACAATGAGCAGTTCTTC